Each of the 3 T cell receptor beta chains below was sequenced from the same sample in a study of blood T cell repertoires in COVID-19. Using immunoSEQ multiplex PCR, the repertoire was profiled, and TCRdb retains in-frame clones only, with some absent. This sample has roughly 25,000 clones, with 65% to 75% found just once. Sequenced sample: peripheral blood. The source of these receptors is a man between 45 and 60 years old with COVID-19, enrolled during active disease.

The chain has TRBV10-2 and TRBJ1-1; TRBD1 matches 10 bases. Germline V gene data show CDR1 as WSHSY and CDR2 as SAAADI. Losses at the gene ends were 6 bases for V and 5 bases for J; bases not matched to a gene: 6. The CDR3 covers 14 residues. The CDR3 nucleotides are TGCGCCAGCAGCCTTTTGGACAGGGGGACTGAAGCTTTCTTT. Protein product: CASSLLDRGTEAFF.

This chain links TRBV5-1 with TRBJ2-1, with TRBD1 matching 7 bases. J lost 4 bases, V lost 1 base, and 8 bases had no gene match. CDR1 SGHRS and CDR2 YFSETQ come from the germline V gene. The CDR3 loop spans 16 amino acids. CDR3 protein: CASSLNPGQRYNEQFF. The CDR3 nucleotides read TGCGCCAGCAGCTTGAACCCGGGACAGAGGTACAATGAGCAGTTCTTC. Looking up the rest from reference TRBV5-1 and TRBJ2-1 gives the full variable domain: KAGVTQTPRYLIKTRGQQVTLSCSPISGHRSVSWYQQTPGQGLQFLFEYFSETQRNKGNFPGRFSGRQFSNSRSEMNVSTLELGDSALYLCASSLNPGQRYNEQFFGPGTRLTVL.

The chain recombines TRBV7-9 with TRBJ1-2; TRBD1 matches at 10 bases. Trimming removed 10 bases from V and 3 bases from J; junction bases left unmatched: 5. Germline assignment: CDR1 SEHNR and CDR2 FQNEAQ (reference sequence). The CDR3 covers 13 residues. For the CDR3, the DNA is TGTGCCATAGGGACAGGGGAGGACTATGGCTACACCTTC. Encoded protein: CAIGTGEDYGYTF.